This T cell receptor beta chain was identified in a study of blood T cell repertoires in COVID-19. Study-wide background: The analysed material was cDNA or gDNA that came from T cells, B-cell-depleted T cells, or PBMCs.

V dropped 6 bases and J dropped 3 bases, with 11 bases sitting between them. CDR1 MDHEN and CDR2 SYDVKM come from the germline V gene. The CDR3 contains 13 residues. Authors' methods: Amplification from reference gene primers served as the basis for estimated nucleated cell counts. The repertoire was sequenced with immunoSEQ multiplex PCR; TCRdb's copy has only in-frame clones and lacks some. D and trimming were read from the DNA, whereas the V and J calls and clone size are those reported in that table. The sample lists 150,000 to 200,000 clones; roughly four fifths were seen once. The receptor comes from an elderly woman with COVID-19, enrolled during active disease. This chain uses TRBV28 with TRBJ1-1; D remains unclear. Sequencing used peripheral blood. The CDR3 DNA is TGTGCCAGCAGATTAATAGCGTACACTGAAGCTTTCTTT. Translating it yields CASRLIAYTEAFF. Using reference TRBV28 and TRBJ1-1 for the parts outside the CDR3, the full variable domain is DVKVTQSSRYLVKRTGEKVFLECVQDMDHENMFWYRQDPGLGLRLIYFSYDVKMKEKGDIPEGYSVSREKKERFSLILESASTNQTSMYLCASRLIAYTEAFFGQGTRLTVV.